The 2 T cell receptor beta chains given below trace back to one sample, sequenced in a study of post-analysis software for immune sequencing data (dated by TCRdb to about 2015). Taken with the paper, the label for time point translates to: second blood draw from one MS patient after hematopoietic stem cell transplantation. Library construction relied on PCR. The instrument given in TCRdb is Illumina HiSeq 2500. To reduce PCR and sequencing biases, unique molecular identifiers were incorporated into the TCR beta cDNA libraries. Starting from the raw public reads, TCRdb applied fastp trimming at Q25, assembled clones with MiXCR and retained in-frame beta chains. Under each unique CDR3 protein, matching rows form one entry showing the most common genes and DNA. The table for this sample lists 150,000 or so distinct CDR3 sequences; 36% of them were counted only once. The top ten constitute roughly 28% of the sample.

Sequenced here: blood, sampled after autologous hematopoietic stem cell transplantation. The origin of the receptors is a girl under 18 with multiple sclerosis. Donor details come from another sample of the same person, matched by shared clones.

Details on this clonotype: One end of the junction varies from germline; a read error may be responsible. The genes are TRBV29-1 and TRBJ2-3; TRBD1 matches 10 bases. The CDR3 extends over 15 amino acids. CDR1 and CDR2 (germline): SQVTM, ANQGSEA. As DNA, the CDR3 is TGCAGCGCTGAACCGACAGGGGGCATCACAGATACACAGTATTTT. Encoded protein: CSAEPTGGITDTQYF.

The V gene is TRBV5-1, the J gene TRBJ1-2, with 7 bases that match TRBD1. This CDR3 region has 16 residues. The germline gives CDR1 SGHRS, CDR2 YFSETQ. With 4 bases clipped from V and 1 base from J, the junction kept 10 bases outside the gene matches. CDR3 sequence: CASSPAQQGSNYGYTF. In DNA form, the CDR3 reads TGCGCCAGCAGCCCTGCACAACAGGGGAGTAACTATGGCTACACCTTC.